This T cell receptor (beta chain) was observed in a study of breast tumors, draining lymph nodes, adjacent tissues listed by TCRdb under 2016. For context, the study as a whole: Breast cancer patients provided tumor, adjacent nontumor tissue and axillary lymph nodes, and the study compared the TCR beta repertoires across these three sources. In human breast cancer, the study set out to assess how tumor, surrounding tissue and draining lymph node repertoires relate to one another and whether T cells might be exchanged between them.

Here is what the overall study found, with its caveats: The data were judged consistent with most tumor T cells deriving from the lymph node and then expanding within tumor tissue. The study presented the conclusion that tumor T cells originate in lymph nodes as consistent with a hypothesis, not as something directly demonstrated. The similarity between tumor and nontumor tissue repertoires was significantly greater in luminal-like breast cancer than in basal-like breast cancer. Tumor T-cell repertoires showed less diversity than lymph node repertoires and more diversity than nontumor tissue repertoires, and tumor T-cell repertoires showed preferential V and J gene usage.

The lymph node samples were taken from the axillary draining lymph nodes of breast cancer patients. Comments on this clonotype: Its cognate antigen has yet to be identified. This may be a read error: a much more frequent sequence differs by one nucleotide.

CDR1 and CDR2 are drawn from the germline V gene (reference sequence): DFQATT, SNEGSKA. The CDR3 has 15 amino acids, counting the end cysteine and phenylalanine. Of all the DNA, just the CDR3 is kept, 45 bases in frame from base 1. The instrument was an Illumina HiSeq 2000. Multiplex PCR amplification was used to build the TCR beta chain libraries. The amplified TCR beta chain products were analyzed by high-throughput sequencing. The raw public data were reprocessed by TCRdb itself: fastp quality trimming at Q25, MiXCR clonotype calling, in-frame beta chains only. Rows are combined by CDR3 protein, so each entry shows the most common genes and DNA. This sample holds roughly 100,000 distinct CDR3 sequences; 30% were observed only once. The ten largest make up approximately 5% of the sample.

The clonotype originates from a female donor with breast cancer. Some clones in this sample may be carry-over from other donors' samples. The rearrangement joined TRBV20-1 to TRBJ2-1, and TRBD2 aligns with 9 junction nucleotides. The specimen sequenced was axillary lymph node tissue. In nucleotides, the sequence is TGCAGTGCTAGAGAGCGGGGGGGATCCTCCAATGAGCAGTTCTTC. This is translated as CSARERGGSSNEQFF.